The rows below give T cell receptor beta chains drawn from one sample of a study of cytomegalovirus exposure and HLA in healthy donors. Measured with immunoSEQ multiplex PCR; TCRdb has only the in-frame clones, and not every one. The top ten hold less than 3.5% of the sample, which has approximately 140,000 clones, 85% to 90% seen once. The source material was PBMCs. The receptors come from a man in his late teens or twenties in good health and CMV-seronegative. Each CDR3 is given with its conserved first and last residue. The order of the fields is D gene, V gene, J gene, clone size, CDR3 protein, CDR3 DNA. D genes are given only for firm matches. Clone size appears in some rows only: once, few, many, or a class for an expanded clone.

>.|TRBV5-1|TRBJ1-1|.
CASSLSGVENTEAFF
TGCGCCAGCAGCTTGTCAGGGGTGGAGAACACTGAAGCTTTCTTT
>.|TRBV18|TRBJ1-5|.
CASSPEEDQPQHF
TGTGCCAGCTCACCCGAGGAAGACCAGCCCCAGCATTTT
>TRBD1|TRBV2|TRBJ1-5|.
CASNGDRTNQPQHF
TGTGCCAGCAATGGGGACAGAACCAATCAGCCCCAGCATTTT
>.|TRBV7-9|TRBJ1-1|once
CASSYYSMNTEAFF
TGTGCCAGCAGCTATTATTCTATGAACACTGAAGCTTTCTTT
>TRBD1|TRBV28|TRBJ2-6|once
CASSSRTGQPGANVLTF
TGTGCCAGCAGTTCTCGGACAGGGCAGCCCGGGGCCAACGTCCTGACTTTC
>TRBD1|TRBV5-1|TRBJ2-7|.
CASSSDRVGYEQYF
TGCGCCAGCAGCTCGGACAGGGTCGGGTACGAGCAGTACTTC
>.|TRBV7-2|TRBJ2-3|.
CASSAALGDTQYF
TGTGCCAGCAGCGCAGCCCTCGGGGATACGCAGTATTTT
>TRBD1|TRBV11-2|TRBJ1-6|.
CASSYAHRGDSPLHF
TGTGCCAGCAGCTACGCGCACAGGGGAGATTCACCCCTCCACTTT
>.|TRBV28|TRBJ1-5|.
CASSRRQGNQPQHF
TGTGCCAGCAGCCGAAGACAGGGCAATCAGCCCCAGCATTTT
>.|TRBV4-1|TRBJ2-7|.
CASSQVPSYLDSYEQYF
TGCGCCAGCAGCCAAGTCCCGTCATATCTAGATAGCTACGAGCAGTACTTC
>.|TRBV7-9|TRBJ2-7|.
CASSLNRGSYEQYF
TGTGCCAGCAGCTTAAATCGGGGCTCCTACGAGCAGTACTTC
>TRBD1|TRBV6-5|TRBJ1-5|.
CASRAQGAQPQHF
TGTGCCAGCAGAGCACAGGGGGCCCAGCCCCAGCATTTT
>.|TRBV5-6|TRBJ2-7|few
CASSPWGGVTRYEQYF
TGTGCCAGCAGCCCCTGGGGCGGGGTAACGAGGTACGAGCAGTACTTC
>.|TRBV28|TRBJ2-6|.
CASTSESAGANVLTF
TGTGCCAGCACCTCCGAGAGTGCCGGGGCCAACGTCCTGACTTTC
>.|TRBV7-9|TRBJ1-2|.
CASSTAGGARGYTF
TGTGCCAGCAGCACCGCCGGAGGGGCGAGAGGCTACACCTTC
>TRBD2|TRBV10-1|TRBJ2-1|.
CASSESLAGNNEQFF
TGCGCCAGCAGTGAGTCCCTAGCGGGTAACAATGAGCAGTTCTTC
>.|TRBV6-5|TRBJ1-2|.
CASNRVRANYGYTF
TGTGCCAGCAACCGGGTCAGGGCGAACTATGGCTACACCTTC
>TRBD1|TRBV6-5|TRBJ2-2|once
CATGTGNTGELFF
TGTGCCACCGGGACAGGGAACACCGGGGAGCTGTTTTTT
>.|TRBV6-6|TRBJ2-1|.
CASSPPPRANEQFF
TGTGCCAGCTCCCCGCCTCCCAGGGCCAATGAGCAGTTCTTC
>TRBD2|TRBV6-5|TRBJ2-2|.
CAARGANTGELFF
TGTGCCGCGCGGGGGGCGAACACCGGGGAGCTGTTTTTT
>.|TRBV10-3|TRBJ2-1|.
CAIKGESYNEQFF
TGTGCCATCAAGGGGGAATCCTACAATGAGCAGTTCTTC
>TRBD2|TRBV7-8|TRBJ2-7|.
CASSPSGGEQYF
TGTGCCAGCAGCCCTAGCGGGGGCGAGCAGTACTTC
>TRBD2|TRBV6-5|TRBJ2-4|.
CASSPGTSLNIQYF
TGTGCCAGCAGTCCCGGGACTAGCTTAAACATTCAGTACTTC
>.|TRBV7-9|TRBJ2-2|.
CASSSRTTTPGELFF
TGTGCCAGCAGCTCGAGGACGACTACCCCCGGGGAGCTGTTTTTT
>TRBD1|TRBV6-5|TRBJ1-5|.
CASSQRQGQPQHF
TGTGCCAGCAGTCAAAGACAGGGTCAGCCCCAGCATTTT
>.|TRBV18|TRBJ1-1|.
CASSAGRSTEAFF
TGTGCCAGCTCTGCAGGGAGGAGCACTGAAGCTTTCTTT
>.|TRBV18|TRBJ2-7|once
CASSPPFGRGRAEQYF
TGTGCCAGCTCACCACCCTTTGGAAGGGGTAGGGCCGAGCAGTACTTC
>.|TRBV12-2|TRBJ2-4|.
CASRLAFRWIASGRQGNIQYF
TGTGCAAGTCGCTTAGCCTTTAGATGGATCGCTAGCGGGAGACAGGGAAACATTCAGTACTTC
>.|TRBV6-5|TRBJ1-1|.
CASSYSPSGTTEAFF
TGTGCCAGCAGTTATTCTCCCTCAGGGACAACTGAAGCTTTCTTT
>.|TRBV19|TRBJ1-4|.
CASSMTRAANEKLFF
TGTGCCAGTAGTATGACGCGGGCGGCTAATGAAAAACTGTTTTTT
>TRBD1|TRBV2|TRBJ1-3|many
CASRGTAFGSGNTIYF
TGTGCCAGCAGGGGGACAGCATTTGGCTCTGGAAACACCATATATTTT
>TRBD2|TRBV7-6|TRBJ2-1|.
CASRSGLAGLNEQFF
TGTGCCAGCAGATCCGGACTAGCGGGGCTCAATGAGCAGTTCTTC
>.|TRBV6-5|TRBJ1-1|.
CASGTGLTEAFF
TGTGCCAGCGGAACAGGGTTGACTGAAGCTTTCTTT
>.|TRBV28|TRBJ1-4|once
CASSLTGHNEKLFF
TGTGCCAGCAGTCTGACAGGTCATAATGAAAAACTGTTTTTT
>TRBD1|TRBV6-5|TRBJ2-7|few
CASSTGQSSYEQYF
TGTGCCAGCAGCACGGGACAGAGCTCCTACGAGCAGTACTTC
>.|TRBV29-1|TRBJ2-7|.
CSVGAEENSYEQYF
TGCAGCGTTGGAGCGGAGGAGAACTCCTACGAGCAGTACTTC
>.|TRBV18|TRBJ1-5|few
CASSPTLGGGGNQPQHF
TGTGCCAGCTCACCCACCCTCGGGGGAGGAGGCAATCAGCCCCAGCATTTT
>.|TRBV5-1|TRBJ1-4|.
CASSFGVNEKLFF
TGCGCCAGCAGCTTCGGGGTTAATGAAAAACTGTTTTTT
>TRBD1|TRBV28|TRBJ2-3|once
CASSLTGDTQYF
TGTGCCAGCAGTCTGACAGGGGATACGCAGTATTTT
>TRBD2|TRBV6-1|TRBJ2-1|.
CASSGGLAGVAYNEQFF
TGTGCCAGCAGTGGGGGACTAGCGGGAGTAGCCTACAATGAGCAGTTCTTC
>TRBD1|TRBV27|TRBJ2-7|.
CASSPRTGSYEQYF
TGTGCCAGCAGTCCCCGGACAGGATCCTACGAGCAGTACTTC
>.|TRBV15|TRBJ2-7|.
CATRGEEAATYEQYF
TGTGCCACCAGGGGGGAGGAGGCAGCGACATACGAGCAGTACTTC
>TRBD2|TRBV6-4|TRBJ2-1|.
CASSDSGGGDYNEQFF
TGTGCCAGCAGTGACTCGGGCGGGGGGGATTACAATGAGCAGTTCTTC
>.|TRBV2|TRBJ1-1|few
CASSEARGGGHTEAFF
TGTGCCAGCAGTGAAGCGCGCGGGGGAGGGCACACTGAAGCTTTCTTT
>TRBD1|TRBV27|TRBJ2-7|.
CASSWAGGGGEQYF
TGTGCCAGCAGTTGGGCAGGGGGCGGTGGGGAGCAGTACTTC
>TRBD1|TRBV5-1|TRBJ2-5|.
CASSALGQGGETQYF
TGCGCCAGCAGCGCCTTGGGACAGGGTGGAGAGACCCAGTACTTC
>TRBD1|TRBV28|TRBJ2-7|.
CASSLHGTGVYEQYF
TGTGCCAGCAGCCTTCACGGGACAGGGGTCTACGAGCAGTACTTC
>.|TRBV6-1|TRBJ1-6|.
CASSVHSSYNSPLHF
TGTGCCAGCAGTGTGCATAGCTCCTATAATTCACCCCTCCACTTT
>.|TRBV5-1|TRBJ2-2|.
CASSFADHNTGELFF
TGCGCCAGCAGCTTCGCGGATCATAACACCGGGGAGCTGTTTTTT
>.|TRBV28|TRBJ2-5|once
CASSPEDSWETQYF
TGTGCCAGCTCCCCCGAGGACTCCTGGGAGACCCAGTACTTC
>.|TRBV27|TRBJ1-5|.
CASSLLWEDSNQPQHF
TGTGCCAGCAGTTTACTGTGGGAGGATAGCAATCAGCCCCAGCATTTT
>TRBD1|TRBV4-1|TRBJ1-5|.
CASSQTGGVPQHF
TGCGCCAGCAGCCAAACAGGGGGAGTGCCCCAGCATTTT
>.|TRBV12-5|TRBJ2-5|few
CASGLTTPGARYRETQYF
TGTGCTAGTGGTTTGACGACCCCAGGGGCTCGGTATAGGGAGACCCAGTACTTC
>TRBD1|TRBV5-1|TRBJ2-5|.
CASSLPDRGQETQYF
TGCGCCAGCAGCCTCCCCGACAGGGGCCAAGAGACCCAGTACTTC
>.|TRBV6-5|TRBJ1-2|.
CASSYDLVGSYGYTF
TGTGCCAGCAGTTATGATCTCGTTGGCTCCTATGGCTACACCTTC
>.|TRBV7-2|TRBJ2-7|.
CASSSSYVAVEQYF
TGTGCCAGCAGCTCCTCATATGTTGCGGTAGAGCAGTACTTC
>.|TRBV11-2|TRBJ1-4|once
CASSSLPHRERAVKLFF
TGTGCCAGCAGCTCCCTCCCCCACAGGGAACGGGCCGTAAAACTGTTTTTT